These 12 T cell receptor beta chains originate from one sample sequenced in a study of T cell changes during pregnancy in multiple sclerosis. Sequencing was performed with immunoSEQ multiplex PCR; in TCRdb, only in-frame clones are kept and a portion is missing. Of 100,000 or so clones detected, 90% to 95% appear once; the ten largest clones hold about 0.9%. The sample consisted of peripheral blood, taken before pregnancy. These receptors all come from a female donor with multiple sclerosis, enrolled in a pregnancy study.

The chain links TRBV9 to TRBJ2-3; 7 bases line up with TRBD2. The germline CDR1 and CDR2 sequences are SGDLS and YYNGEE. This CDR3 spans 14 amino acids. The V and J ends lost 0 bases and 4 bases, in that order; junction bases with no gene match: 2. In nucleotides, the CDR3 is TGTGCCAGCAGCGTAGCCGCGGGAGCAGATACGCAGTATTTT. Translated, it gives CASSVAAGADTQYF.

In its sample, this clone was seen once. The J gene is TRBJ2-2, the V gene TRBV4-3, with 7 bases fitting TRBD2. CDR1 and CDR2 (germline): LGHNA, YSLEER. The CDR3 is 16 residues long. J gave up 5 bases and V 1 base, and 7 bases lay outside the gene matches. CDR3 sequence (DNA): TGCGCCAGCAGCCAAGTCCCCGGGGGGAGTACCGGGGAGCTGTTTTTT. This gives the protein CASSQVPGGSTGELFF.

V and J are TRBV11-2 and TRBJ1-4; possible D gene TRBD1, 6 bases. This CDR3 is built from 19 residues. Deletions cut 6 bases from V and 0 bases from J, with 23 bases between. Germline-derived CDR1 and CDR2 are SGHAT and FQNNGV. This CDR3 reads CASRHNPTGPKSTNEKLFF. For the CDR3, the DNA is TGTGCCAGCAGGCACAACCCTACAGGGCCGAAGTCAACTAATGAAAAACTGTTTTTT.

V and J are TRBV5-6 and TRBJ2-1, with D uncertain. The V gene's germline CDR1 is SGHDT and CDR2 YYEEEE. This CDR3 is 14 amino acids long. Trimming stripped 5 bases from V and 1 base from J, with 10 bases between. CDR3 in DNA: TGTGCCAGCAGTCGTCAGGTATCCTACAATGAGCAGTTCTTC. Translated, it gives CASSRQVSYNEQFF.

The rearrangement uses TRBV19 and TRBJ2-7, with D possibly TRBD2 on 5 matching bases. Germline CDR1 reads LNHDA; CDR2 reads SQIVND (reference sequence). The CDR3 extends over 13 amino acids. With 3 bases removed from V and 4 bases from J, the gap between germline ends came to 10 bases. CDR3 coding DNA: TGTGCCAGTAGTATGGGAACGGGGTACGAGCAGTACTTC. Encoded protein: CASSMGTGYEQYF.

The chain uses TRBV15 and TRBJ2-7; the D is unclear. The germline gives CDR1 LNHNV, CDR2 YYDKDF (reference sequence). Trimming took off 0 bases at V and 0 bases at J, with 9 bases between the two ends. The length of the CDR3 is 15 residues. CDR3 sequence: CATSRDLGTSYEQYF. The CDR3 DNA is TGTGCCACCAGCAGAGACCTAGGAACCTCCTACGAGCAGTACTTC.

V usage is TRBV4-2 and J usage is TRBJ1-4; D call uncertain. The germline CDR1 and CDR2 sequences are LGHNA and YNFKEQ. V was cut by 0 bases and J by 5 bases, with 13 bases left in between. CDR3 size: 16 residues. CDR3 nucleotides: TGTGCCAGCAGCCAAGAAGGTACCAGGAGGAATGAAAAACTGTTTTTT. This codes for CASSQEGTRRNEKLFF.

V gene TRBV5-6 combines with J gene TRBJ1-1; D may be TRBD1 (6 bases). The V gene's germline CDR1 is SGHDT and CDR2 YYEEEE. The ends were cut back, 5 bases at V and 1 base at J, with 21 bases in the middle. The CDR3 spans 17 residues. CDR3 loop: CASSRNGGGHKNTEAFF. DNA of the CDR3: TGTGCCAGCAGTAGAAACGGGGGGGGGCATAAGAACACTGAAGCTTTCTTT.

The chain carries TRBV11-2 and TRBJ2-7, with 7 positions matching TRBD1. The V and J ends lost 1 base and 4 bases, in that order; junction bases with no gene match: 4. The CDR3 is 14 residues long. Germline-derived CDR1 and CDR2 are SGHAT and FQNNGV. Written as DNA, the CDR3 is TGTGCCAGCAGCTTAGGTAGGGGGCGGTACGAGCAGTACTTC. It translates to CASSLGRGRYEQYF.

The V gene is TRBV9, the J gene TRBJ2-1; D unresolved. The CDR3 is 12 amino acids. Trimming shortened V by 0 bases and J by 6 bases, and 4 bases separated the two germline ends. Germline CDR1 reads SGDLS; CDR2 reads YYNGEE. The CDR3 loop reads CASSVVVNEQFF. In DNA, the CDR3 is TGTGCCAGCAGCGTAGTAGTCAATGAGCAGTTCTTC.

The chain uses TRBV9 and TRBJ1-2, with TRBD1 identical over 7 bases. With 7 bases clipped from V and 9 bases from J, the junction kept 6 bases outside the gene matches. CDR3 length: 11 residues. Per the germline V gene, CDR1 is SGDLS and CDR2 is YYNGEE. Here the CDR3 DNA reads TGTGCCAGCGGAGGGGGCCTAAGCTACACCTTC. Its protein is CASGGGLSYTF.

The chain joins TRBV27 to TRBJ2-1; D remains unclear. This CDR3 contains 13 residues. Deletions cut 6 bases from V and 7 bases from J, with 13 bases between. Germline CDR1 is MNHEY and CDR2 is SMNVEV (reference sequence). The CDR3 reads CASSTLGENEQFF. The CDR3 nucleotides are TGTGCCAGCAGCACGTTAGGAGAAAATGAGCAGTTCTTC.